This record looks at one TCR beta chain sequence and its context. This sample was taken from a study of OX40 agonist ivuxolimab in advanced cancers. The CDR3 sequence is 15 residues long. Germline lookup yields CDR1 SGHTA and CDR2 FQGNSA. V was cut by 2 bases and J by 2 bases, with 10 bases left in between. Clones were sequenced by immunoSEQ multiplex PCR, and TCRdb holds only the in-frame ones, with some missing. The data show more than 55,000 clones, approximately 81% seen once. The chain carries TRBV7-2 and TRBJ1-3; possible D gene TRBD1, 5 bases. This receptor was identified in an adult with an advanced solid tumor such as melanoma, head and neck, liver or kidney cancer. The material sequenced was CD4+ or CD8+ T cells sorted from blood, taken in a trial of the OX40 agonist ivuxolimab. CDR3 loop: CASSLQGGTGNTIYF. CDR3 DNA sequence: TGTGCCAGCAGCTTACAGGGAGGCACTGGAAACACCATATATTTT.